Below are 24 T cell receptor beta chains sequenced from a single sample in a study of cytomegalovirus exposure and HLA in healthy donors. The primer mix had 60 Vbeta and 13 Jbeta primers. Only in-frame clones appear in the TCRdb table, and some are missing; sequencing was by immunoSEQ multiplex PCR. The table shows roughly 200,000 clones, with roughly three quarters occurring only once. Sequenced input: PBMCs. The receptors here all came from a man aged 50-60 years in good health and CMV-seronegative.

This clone has more than one count but fewer than ten. The genes are TRBV19 and TRBJ1-1; D not resolved. Trimming left V 1 base short and J 6 bases short, with 18 bases between. The CDR3 runs 16 residues. From germline, CDR1 is LNHDA and CDR2 SQIVND (reference sequence). CDR3: CASSIAGNRGGPEAFF. In nucleotides, the CDR3 is TGTGCCAGTAGTATAGCAGGTAACCGTGGTGGCCCTGAAGCTTTCTTT.

The chain joins TRBV25-1 to TRBJ2-3; no definite D call. Trimming cost V 6 bases and J 3 bases, with 13 bases left between them. The length of the CDR3 is 14 residues. The germline gives CDR1 MGHDK, CDR2 SYGVNS. The CDR3: CASSPGPGTDTQYF. The CDR3 bases are TGTGCCAGCAGCCCCGGTCCGGGTACAGATACGCAGTATTTT.

The J gene is TRBJ1-2, the V gene TRBV6-5; D not resolved. Between the trimmed V and J ends, which lost 8 bases and 3 bases, there was a span of 16 bases. The CDR3 contains 14 residues. Per the germline V gene, CDR1 is MNHEY and CDR2 is SVGAGI. In DNA, the CDR3 is TGTGCCAGCTCCAAGCAGGTCTCGGACTATGGCTACACCTTC. Translating it yields CASSKQVSDYGYTF.

The chain carries TRBV29-1 and TRBJ2-5; unclear D gene. Germline CDR1 is SQVTM and CDR2 is ANQGSEA. The CDR3 is made up of 11 amino acids. Between the trimmed V and J ends, which lost 7 bases and 1 base, there was a span of 7 bases. The CDR3 region is CSAGFQETQYF. The DNA of the CDR3 is TGCAGCGCCGGGTTCCAAGAGACCCAGTACTTC.

J is TRBJ2-5 and V is TRBV19; perhaps TRBD2 as D (6 bases). V was cut by 5 bases and J by 2 bases, with 15 bases left in between. CDR3 length: 15 amino acids. Germline loops: CDR1 LNHDA, CDR2 SQIVND (reference sequence). This CDR3 reads CASSGPGLPQETQYF. As DNA, the CDR3 is TGTGCCAGTAGTGGGCCGGGACTCCCACAAGAGACCCAGTACTTC. The variable domain in full, completed from reference TRBV19 and TRBJ2-5, reads DGGITQSPKYLFRKEGQNVTLSCEQNLNHDAMYWYRQDPGQGLRLIYYSQIVNDFQKGDIAEGYSVSREKKESFPLTVTSAQKNPTAFYLCASSGPGLPQETQYFGPGTRLLVL.

The chain has TRBV5-6 and TRBJ1-5; D not certain. V was pared by 3 bases and J by 5 bases, with 12 bases between. The CDR3 is made up of 14 amino acids. Germline-derived CDR1 and CDR2 are SGHDT and YYEEEE. The CDR3 DNA reads TGTGCCAGCAGCTACACCTCCACCGATCAGCCCCAGCATTTT. Residues: CASSYTSTDQPQHF.

The J gene is TRBJ2-2, the V gene TRBV19; TRBD2 matches 12 bases. Trimming took 7 bases from V and 6 from J; bases not matched to a gene: 6. CDR1 LNHDA and CDR2 SQIVND come from the germline V gene (reference sequence). The CDR3 covers 15 residues. CDR3 nucleotide sequence: TGTGCCAGTAAACTGACTAGCGGGAGTTCCGGGGAGCTGTTTTTT. Its translation is CASKLTSGSSGELFF.

In regard to this clone: A junction end diverges from the germline sequence, so it may reflect a read error. The chain employs TRBV28 and TRBJ2-5; weak D call: TRBD1 (5 bases). Germline V gene sequence: CDR1 MDHEN, CDR2 SYDVKM. This CDR3 is 13 amino acids long. The CDR3 region is CASSLSGLETQYF. Here the CDR3 DNA reads TGTGCCAGCAGCTTATCAGGGTTGGAGACCCAGTACTTC. Combining the CDR3 with reference TRBV28 and TRBJ2-5 gives the whole variable domain DVKVTQSSRYLVKRTGEKVFLECVQDMDHENMFWYRQDPGLGLRLIYFSYDVKMKEKGDIPEGYSVSREKKERFSLILESASTNQTSMYLCASSLSGLETQYFGPGTRLLVL.

J is TRBJ2-1 and V is TRBV5-1; D is perhaps TRBD2 (5 bases). CDR3 size: 14 residues. Germline CDR1 SGHRS, CDR2 YFSETQ. The V end lost 1 base, the J end lost 4 bases, and 9 bases lay between the germline ends. CDR3 region: CASSLPSGYNEQFF. Here the CDR3 DNA reads TGCGCCAGCAGCTTGCCCAGCGGTTACAATGAGCAGTTCTTC.

The chain recombines TRBV29-1 with TRBJ1-2, with D perhaps TRBD1 (6 bases). The CDR3 consists of 13 residues. Germline lookup yields CDR1 SQVTM and CDR2 ANQGSEA. V lost 0 bases to trimming and J lost 8 bases, with 13 bases between them. The CDR3 spells CSVEEVGGWGYTF. Written as DNA, the CDR3 is TGCAGCGTTGAAGAGGTTGGGGGCTGGGGCTACACCTTC.

The V call is TRBV5-6, the J call TRBJ2-5; 13 bases are a match to TRBD2. The germline CDR1 and CDR2 sequences are SGHDT and YYEEEE. The CDR3 consists of 17 residues. V dropped 0 bases and J dropped 2; count of bases not matched to a gene: 4. The CDR3 DNA reads TGTGCCAGCAGCTTGGTAGTACTAGCGGGAGGGCAAGAGACCCAGTACTTC. It yields the protein CASSLVVLAGGQETQYF.

A few counts support this clone. This chain uses TRBV21-1 with TRBJ1-5; the table's D call of TRBD1 was not tested on the DNA. TRBV21-1 is a listed pseudogene. This CDR3 is built from 18 residues. The CDR3 DNA follows: TGTGCCAGCAGCAAAGGGGTGACAGCAGATTATAGCAATCAGCCCCAGCATTTT. It translates to CASSKGVTADYSNQPQHF.

The J gene is TRBJ2-2, the V gene TRBV28; D is possibly TRBD2 (6 bases). The CDR3 has 16 amino acids. Germline assignment: CDR1 MDHEN and CDR2 SYDVKM. The ends were cut back, 6 bases at V and 0 bases at J, with 14 bases in the middle. CDR3 region: CASRSFSGANTGELFF. CDR3 bases: TGTGCCAGCAGATCCTTTAGCGGTGCGAACACCGGGGAGCTGTTTTTT.

This rearrangement joins TRBV28 to TRBJ1-1; D is perhaps TRBD1 (5 bases). Looked up from germline, CDR1 is MDHEN and CDR2 is SYDVKM. The CDR3 runs to 15 residues. The V end was cut by 5 bases, the J end by 3 bases, with 16 bases between. For the CDR3, the DNA is TGTGCCAGCAGTGCCCGTGGGGGGTGGTACACTGAAGCTTTCTTT. Encoded protein: CASSARGGWYTEAFF.

The rearrangement links TRBV28 to TRBJ2-5; TRBD1 matches 8 bases. This CDR3 region has 14 residues. V was clipped by 6 bases and J by 7 bases; unmatched bases: 10. CDR1 and CDR2 (germline): MDHEN, SYDVKM. The CDR3, as DNA: TGTGCCAGCAGGAGACAGGGGCGGAAAGGGACCCAGTACTTC. Amino acids: CASRRQGRKGTQYF. The whole variable domain, filled in from reference TRBV28 and TRBJ2-5, reads DVKVTQSSRYLVKRTGEKVFLECVQDMDHENMFWYRQDPGLGLRLIYFSYDVKMKEKGDIPEGYSVSREKKERFSLILESASTNQTSMYLCASRRQGRKGTQYFGPGTRLLVL.

The chain has TRBV5-4 and TRBJ2-7; TRBD2 aligns across 10 bases. The CDR3 is 15 residues long. CDR1 SGHNT and CDR2 YYREEE come from the germline V gene (reference sequence). Trimming took 4 bases from V and 7 from J; bases not matched to a gene: 11. CDR3 loop: CASSAPLAGFGEQYF. The CDR3 coding sequence is TGTGCCAGCAGCGCCCCACTAGCGGGGTTTGGAGAGCAGTACTTC.

The CDR3 nucleotides are TGTGCCAGCAGCGCGGGAGGGGCTAGCGGGAACCACGAGCAGTACTTC. Its translation: CASSAGGASGNHEQYF. This chain joins TRBV7-3 and TRBJ2-7; 9 bases are shared with TRBD2. J lost 5 bases, V lost 5 bases, and 13 bases had no gene match. The CDR3 loop spans 16 amino acids. CDR1 and CDR2 from the germline V gene are SGHTA and FQGTGA.

In this sample, this clone turned up once. The rearrangement joins TRBV18 to TRBJ1-3, with TRBD1 identical over 7 bases. The V gene's germline CDR1 is KGHSH and CDR2 LQKENI. This CDR3 is built from 15 residues. V dropped 5 bases and J dropped 7; count of bases not matched to a gene: 11. The CDR3, as DNA: TGTGCCAGCTCAGCCACCCAGGGGGATGTGAACACCATATATTTT. Encoded protein: CASSATQGDVNTIYF.

This clone came up a few times. This chain links TRBV10-3 with TRBJ2-2; tentatively, D is TRBD2 (5 bases). Germline V gene sequence: CDR1 ENHRY, CDR2 SYGVKD. V gave up 6 bases and J gave up 5 bases, with 16 bases separating them. This CDR3 region has 15 residues. DNA for the CDR3: TGTGCCATCAGCCGAGAGGGCGCACCAACCGGGGAGCTGTTTTTT. This sequence encodes CAISREGAPTGELFF.

V and J are TRBV5-8 and TRBJ2-3; D may be TRBD2 (6 bases). CDR3 length: 15 amino acids. Per germline, CDR1 SGHTS and CDR2 YDEGEE. The ends were cut back, 0 bases at V and 2 bases at J, with 10 bases in the middle. Here the CDR3 reads CASSLGLRDTDTQYF. The CDR3 DNA reads as TGTGCCAGCAGCTTGGGCTTGCGGGACACAGATACGCAGTATTTT.

This chain links TRBV25-1 with TRBJ2-5; TRBD2 agrees at 8 bases. This CDR3 region has 17 residues. In germline, CDR1 is MGHDK, CDR2 SYGVNS. The trim removed 0 bases at V and 5 bases at J, leaving 11 bases unmatched. Here the CDR3 reads CASSEYGRGIGRETQYF. In nucleotides, the CDR3 is TGTGCCAGCAGTGAATACGGGAGGGGGATTGGAAGGGAGACCCAGTACTTC.

This chain uses TRBV5-1 with TRBJ2-3, with 7 bases matching TRBD1. The V gene's germline CDR1 is SGHRS and CDR2 YFSETQ. The CDR3 is 14 residues long. Germline trimming cut 7 bases from V and 2 bases from J; bases unmatched to any gene: 7. DNA for the CDR3: TGCGCCAGCGGACGACAGGGTACCACAGATACGCAGTATTTT. Protein: CASGRQGTTDTQYF.

This chain connects TRBV13 to TRBJ2-1, with D maybe TRBD2 (5 bases). Trimming stripped 8 bases from V and 5 bases from J, with 16 bases between. Germline assignment: CDR1 PRHDT and CDR2 FYEKMQ (reference sequence). The CDR3 totals 14 residues. The CDR3 DNA is TGTGCCAGCTTCCCCCTAGCCGCCCACAATGAGCAGTTCTTC. This translates into CASFPLAAHNEQFF. Full variable domain (remainder filled in from reference TRBV13 and TRBJ2-1): AAGVIQSPRHLIKEKRETATLKCYPIPRHDTVYWYQQGPGQDPQFLISFYEKMQSDKGSIPDRFSAQQFSDYHSELNMSSLELGDSALYFCASFPLAAHNEQFFGPGTRLTVL.

This clone was detected only a few times. V gene TRBV27 combines with J gene TRBJ1-2, with D perhaps matching TRBD1 (6 bases). The CDR3 is made up of 16 amino acids. From germline, CDR1 is MNHEY and CDR2 SMNVEV (reference sequence). Trimming shortened V by 4 bases and J by 4 bases, and 19 bases separated the two germline ends. The CDR3: CASSYTPPGDLYGYTF. CDR3 DNA sequence: TGTGCCAGCAGTTACACCCCCCCAGGGGACCTCTATGGCTACACCTTC.